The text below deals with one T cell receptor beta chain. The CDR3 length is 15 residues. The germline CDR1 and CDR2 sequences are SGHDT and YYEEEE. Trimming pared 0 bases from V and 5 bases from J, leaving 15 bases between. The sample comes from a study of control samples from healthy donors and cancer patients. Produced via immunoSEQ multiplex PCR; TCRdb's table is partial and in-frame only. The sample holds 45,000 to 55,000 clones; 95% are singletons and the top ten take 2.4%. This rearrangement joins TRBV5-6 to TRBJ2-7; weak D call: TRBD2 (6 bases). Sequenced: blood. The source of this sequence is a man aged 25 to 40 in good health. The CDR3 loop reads CASSLGRDAYDEQYF. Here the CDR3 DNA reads TGTGCCAGCAGCTTGGGGAGGGATGCCTACGACGAGCAGTACTTC.